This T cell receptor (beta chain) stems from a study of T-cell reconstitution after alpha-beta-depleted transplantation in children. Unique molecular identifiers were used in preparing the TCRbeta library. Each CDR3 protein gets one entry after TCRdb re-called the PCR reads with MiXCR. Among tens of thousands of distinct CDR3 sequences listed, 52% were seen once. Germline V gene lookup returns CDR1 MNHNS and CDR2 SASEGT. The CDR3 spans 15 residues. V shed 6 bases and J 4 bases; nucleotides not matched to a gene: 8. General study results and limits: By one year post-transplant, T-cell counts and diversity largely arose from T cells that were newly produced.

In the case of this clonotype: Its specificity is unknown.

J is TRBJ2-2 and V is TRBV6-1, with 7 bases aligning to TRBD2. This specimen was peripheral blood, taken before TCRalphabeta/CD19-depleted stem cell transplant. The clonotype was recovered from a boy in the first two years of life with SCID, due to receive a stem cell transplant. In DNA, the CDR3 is TGTGCCAGCAGGGCAGGGAGGGAGTCCACCGGGGAGCTGTTTTTT. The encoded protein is CASRAGRESTGELFF.